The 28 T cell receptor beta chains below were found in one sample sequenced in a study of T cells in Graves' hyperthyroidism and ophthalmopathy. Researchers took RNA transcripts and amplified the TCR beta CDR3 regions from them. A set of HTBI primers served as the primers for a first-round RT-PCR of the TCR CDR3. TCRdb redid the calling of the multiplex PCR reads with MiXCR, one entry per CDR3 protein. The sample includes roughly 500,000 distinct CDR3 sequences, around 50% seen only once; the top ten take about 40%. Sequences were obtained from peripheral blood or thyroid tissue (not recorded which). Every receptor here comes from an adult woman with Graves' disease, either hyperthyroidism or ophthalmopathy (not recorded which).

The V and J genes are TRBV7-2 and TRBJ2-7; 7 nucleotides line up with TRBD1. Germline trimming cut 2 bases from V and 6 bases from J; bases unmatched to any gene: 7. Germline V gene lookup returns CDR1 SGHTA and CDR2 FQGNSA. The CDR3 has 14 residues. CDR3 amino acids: CASSLLGTESEQYF. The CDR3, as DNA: TGTGCCAGCAGCTTATTGGGGACAGAAAGCGAGCAGTACTTC.

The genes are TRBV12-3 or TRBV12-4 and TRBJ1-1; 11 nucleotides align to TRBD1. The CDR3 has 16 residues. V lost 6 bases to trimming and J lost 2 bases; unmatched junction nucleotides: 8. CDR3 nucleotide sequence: TGTGCCAGCAGCCGCGGGACAGGGGGGTCCAACACTGAAGCTTTCTTT. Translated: CASSRGTGGSNTEAFF.

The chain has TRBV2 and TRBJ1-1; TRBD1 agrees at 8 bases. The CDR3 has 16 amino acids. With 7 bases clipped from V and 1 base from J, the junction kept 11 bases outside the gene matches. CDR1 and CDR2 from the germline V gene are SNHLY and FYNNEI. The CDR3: CASTPRRGRANTEAFF. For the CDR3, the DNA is TGTGCCAGCACCCCACGCAGGGGGCGCGCGAACACTGAAGCTTTCTTT.

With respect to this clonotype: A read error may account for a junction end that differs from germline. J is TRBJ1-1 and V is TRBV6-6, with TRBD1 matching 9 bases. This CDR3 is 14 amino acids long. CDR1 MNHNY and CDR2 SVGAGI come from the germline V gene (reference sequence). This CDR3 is CAAEDRGGNPEAFF. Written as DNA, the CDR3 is TGTGCCGCAGAAGACAGGGGGGGGAACCCTGAAGCTTTCTTT.

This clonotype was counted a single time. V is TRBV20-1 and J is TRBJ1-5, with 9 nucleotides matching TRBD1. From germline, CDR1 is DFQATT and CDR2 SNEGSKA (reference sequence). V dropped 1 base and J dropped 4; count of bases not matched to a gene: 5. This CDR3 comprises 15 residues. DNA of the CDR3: TGCAGTGCTAGAGCTAGGGACAGGGAGAATCAGCCCCAGCATTTT. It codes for CSARARDRENQPQHF.

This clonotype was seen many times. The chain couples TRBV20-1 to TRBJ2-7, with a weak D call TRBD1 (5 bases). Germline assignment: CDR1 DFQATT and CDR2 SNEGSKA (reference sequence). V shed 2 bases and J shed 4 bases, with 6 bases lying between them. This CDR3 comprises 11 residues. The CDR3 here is CSARRQYEQYF. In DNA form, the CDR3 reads TGCAGTGCTAGACGACAGTACGAGCAGTACTTC.

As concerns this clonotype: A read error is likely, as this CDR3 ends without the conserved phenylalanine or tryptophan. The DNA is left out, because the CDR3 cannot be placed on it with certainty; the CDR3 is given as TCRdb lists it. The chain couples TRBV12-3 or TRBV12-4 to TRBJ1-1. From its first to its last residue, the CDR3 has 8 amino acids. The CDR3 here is CASSLGTT.

The CDR3 nucleotides read TGTGCCAGCAGTGCATCCAGACAGGGTTATCAGCCCCAGCATTTT. Translation: CASSASRQGYQPQHF. The J gene is TRBJ1-5, the V gene TRBV7-9, with TRBD1 identical over 7 bases. The CDR3 runs to 15 residues. Germline V gives CDR1 SEHNR, CDR2 FQNEAQ (reference sequence). With 6 bases clipped from V and 5 bases from J, the junction kept 10 bases outside the gene matches. The full variable domain, in which reference TRBV7-9 and TRBJ1-5 provide the parts outside the CDR3, is DTGVSQNPRHKITKRGQNVTFRCDPISEHNRLYWYRQTLGQGPEFLTYFQNEAQLEKSRLLSDRFSAERPKGSFSTLEIQRTEQGDSAMYLCASSASRQGYQPQHFGDGTRLSIL.

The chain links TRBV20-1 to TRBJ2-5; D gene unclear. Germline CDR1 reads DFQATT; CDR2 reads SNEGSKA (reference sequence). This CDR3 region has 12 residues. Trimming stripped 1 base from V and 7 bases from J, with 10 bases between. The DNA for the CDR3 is TGCAGTGCTAGAGTTGGGAAAGGGACCCAGTACTTC. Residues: CSARVGKGTQYF.

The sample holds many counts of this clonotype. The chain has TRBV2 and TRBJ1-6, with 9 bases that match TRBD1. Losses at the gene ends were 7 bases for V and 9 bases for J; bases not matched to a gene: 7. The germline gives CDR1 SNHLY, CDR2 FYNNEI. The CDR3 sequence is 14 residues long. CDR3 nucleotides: TGTGCCAGCAACCCGGGACAGGGACCTTCACCCCTCCACTTT. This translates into CASNPGQGPSPLHF.

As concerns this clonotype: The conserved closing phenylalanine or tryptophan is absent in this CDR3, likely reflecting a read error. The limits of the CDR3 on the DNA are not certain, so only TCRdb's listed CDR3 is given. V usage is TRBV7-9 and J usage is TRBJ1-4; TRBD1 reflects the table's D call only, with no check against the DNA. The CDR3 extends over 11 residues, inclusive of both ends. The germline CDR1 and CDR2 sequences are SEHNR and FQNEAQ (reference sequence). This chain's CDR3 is CASSQRDKPHY.

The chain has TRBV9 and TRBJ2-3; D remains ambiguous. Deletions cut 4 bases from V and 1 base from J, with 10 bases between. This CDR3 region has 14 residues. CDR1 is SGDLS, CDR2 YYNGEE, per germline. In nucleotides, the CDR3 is TGTGCCAGCAGCCCACGGTGGGGCACAGATACGCAGTATTTT. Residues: CASSPRWGTDTQYF. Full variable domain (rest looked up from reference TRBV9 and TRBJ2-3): DSGVTQTPKHLITATGQRVTLRCSPRSGDLSVYWYQQSLDQGLQFLIQYYNGEERAKGNILERFSAQQFPDLHSELNLSSLELGDSALYFCASSPRWGTDTQYFGPGTRLTVL.

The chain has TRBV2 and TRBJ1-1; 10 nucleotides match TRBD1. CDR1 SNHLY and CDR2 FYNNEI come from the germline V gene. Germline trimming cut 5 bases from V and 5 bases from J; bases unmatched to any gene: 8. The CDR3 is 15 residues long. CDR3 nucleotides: TGTGCCAGCAGTTTCGGGACAGGGGTCTTAACTGAAGCTTTCTTT. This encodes CASSFGTGVLTEAFF.

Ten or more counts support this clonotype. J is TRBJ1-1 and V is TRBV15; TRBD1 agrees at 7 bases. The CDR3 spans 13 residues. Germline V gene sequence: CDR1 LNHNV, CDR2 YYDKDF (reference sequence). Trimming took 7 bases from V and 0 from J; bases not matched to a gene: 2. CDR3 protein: CATKGGLNTEAFF. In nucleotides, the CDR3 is TGTGCCACCAAAGGGGGCCTGAACACTGAAGCTTTCTTT.

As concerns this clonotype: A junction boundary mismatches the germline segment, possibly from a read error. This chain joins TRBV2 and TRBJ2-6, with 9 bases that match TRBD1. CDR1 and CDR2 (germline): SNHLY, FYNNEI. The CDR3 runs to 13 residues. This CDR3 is CASRMTGGNVLTF. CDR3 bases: TGTGCCAGCAGGATGACAGGGGGCAACGTCCTGACTTTC.

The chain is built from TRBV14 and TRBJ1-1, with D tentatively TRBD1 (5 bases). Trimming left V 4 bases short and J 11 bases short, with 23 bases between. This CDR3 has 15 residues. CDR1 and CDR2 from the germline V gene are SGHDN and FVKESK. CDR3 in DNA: TGTGCCAGCAGCCCTAATTGGGTAGGGGCCTCGGGGGCTTTCTTT. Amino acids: CASSPNWVGASGAFF.

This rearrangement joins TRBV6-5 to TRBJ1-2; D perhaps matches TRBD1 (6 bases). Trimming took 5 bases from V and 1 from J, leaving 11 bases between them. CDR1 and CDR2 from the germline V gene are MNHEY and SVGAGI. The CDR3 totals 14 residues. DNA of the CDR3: TGTGCCAGCAGTCGCCAACAGGGTAACTATGGCTACACCTTC. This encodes CASSRQQGNYGYTF.

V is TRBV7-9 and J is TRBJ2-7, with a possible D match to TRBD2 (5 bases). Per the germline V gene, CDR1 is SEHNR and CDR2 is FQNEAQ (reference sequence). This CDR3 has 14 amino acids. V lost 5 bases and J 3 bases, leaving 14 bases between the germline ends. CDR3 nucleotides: TGTGCCAGCAGCCACCGGCAGGCGGGCTACGAGCAGTACTTC. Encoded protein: CASSHRQAGYEQYF.

CDR3 loop: CASSPPGGGSAGELFF. For the CDR3, the DNA is TGTGCCAGCAGCCCACCCGGGGGGGGGAGCGCCGGGGAGCTGTTTTTT. The genes are TRBV7-8 and TRBJ2-2; the match to TRBD2 covers 8 bases. V lost 5 bases and J lost 6; bases outside the gene matches: 11. CDR3 length: 16 amino acids. Germline V gene sequence: CDR1 SGHVS, CDR2 FQNEAQ.

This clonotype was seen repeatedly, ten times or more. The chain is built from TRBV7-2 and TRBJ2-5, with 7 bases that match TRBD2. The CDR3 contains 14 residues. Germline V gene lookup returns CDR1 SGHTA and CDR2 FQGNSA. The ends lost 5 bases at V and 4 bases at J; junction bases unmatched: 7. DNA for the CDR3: TGTGCCAGCAGCCACTCGGGGGAGGGAGAGACCCAGTACTTC. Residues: CASSHSGEGETQYF.

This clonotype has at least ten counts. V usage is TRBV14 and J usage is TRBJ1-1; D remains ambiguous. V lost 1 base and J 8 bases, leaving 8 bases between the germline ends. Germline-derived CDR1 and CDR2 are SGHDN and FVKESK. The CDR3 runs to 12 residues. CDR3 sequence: CASSQVDREAFF. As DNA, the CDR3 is TGTGCCAGCAGCCAAGTCGACCGAGAAGCTTTCTTT.

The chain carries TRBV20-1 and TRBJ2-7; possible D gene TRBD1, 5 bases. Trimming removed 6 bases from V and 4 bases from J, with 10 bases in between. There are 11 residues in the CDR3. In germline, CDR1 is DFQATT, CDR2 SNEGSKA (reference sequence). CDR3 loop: CSAGQYYEQYF. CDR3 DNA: TGCAGTGCGGGGCAATATTACGAGCAGTACTTC.

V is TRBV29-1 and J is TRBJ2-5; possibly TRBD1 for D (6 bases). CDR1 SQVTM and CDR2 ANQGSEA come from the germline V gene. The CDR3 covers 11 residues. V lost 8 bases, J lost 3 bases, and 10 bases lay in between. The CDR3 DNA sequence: TGCAGCTTGGGGGCCGAAGAGACCCAGTACTTC. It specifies CSLGAEETQYF.

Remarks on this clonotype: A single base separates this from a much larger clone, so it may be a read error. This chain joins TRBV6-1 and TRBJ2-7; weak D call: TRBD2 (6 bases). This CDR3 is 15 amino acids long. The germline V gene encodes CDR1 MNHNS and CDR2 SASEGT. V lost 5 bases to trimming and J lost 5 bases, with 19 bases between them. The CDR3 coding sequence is TGTGCCAGCAGTCCCACGGGTGGAGGGGCCCACGAGCAGTACTTC. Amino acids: CASSPTGGGAHEQYF.

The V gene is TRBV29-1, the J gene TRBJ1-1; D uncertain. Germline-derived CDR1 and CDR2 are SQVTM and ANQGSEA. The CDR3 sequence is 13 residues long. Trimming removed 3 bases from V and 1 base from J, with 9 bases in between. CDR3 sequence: CSVEGAENTEAFF. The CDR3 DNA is TGCAGCGTTGAGGGAGCGGAGAACACTGAAGCTTTCTTT. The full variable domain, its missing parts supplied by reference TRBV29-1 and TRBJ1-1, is SAVISQKPSRDICQRGTSLTIQCQVDSQVTMMFWYRQQPGQSLTLIATANQGSEATYESGFVIDKFPISRPNLTFSTLTVSNMSPEDSSIYLCSVEGAENTEAFFGQGTRLTVV.

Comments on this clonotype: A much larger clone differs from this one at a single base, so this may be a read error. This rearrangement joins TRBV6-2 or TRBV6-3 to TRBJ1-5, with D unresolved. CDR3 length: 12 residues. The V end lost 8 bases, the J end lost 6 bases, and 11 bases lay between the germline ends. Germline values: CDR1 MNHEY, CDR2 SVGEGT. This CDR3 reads CASGLSSQPQHF. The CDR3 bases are TGTGCCAGCGGCCTATCCAGTCAGCCCCAGCATTTT.

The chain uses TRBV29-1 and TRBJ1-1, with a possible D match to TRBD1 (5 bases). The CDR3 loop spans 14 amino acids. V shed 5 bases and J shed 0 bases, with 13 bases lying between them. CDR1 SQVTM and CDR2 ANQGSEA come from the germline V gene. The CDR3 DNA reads TGCAGCGTTTCCCCAGGGTCGATGAACACTGAAGCTTTCTTT. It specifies CSVSPGSMNTEAFF.

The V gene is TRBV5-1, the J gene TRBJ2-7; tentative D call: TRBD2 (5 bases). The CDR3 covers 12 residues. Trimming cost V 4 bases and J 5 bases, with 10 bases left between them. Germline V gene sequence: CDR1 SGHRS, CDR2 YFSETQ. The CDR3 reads CASSPPGNEQYF. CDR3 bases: TGCGCCAGCAGCCCCCCGGGGAACGAGCAGTACTTC.